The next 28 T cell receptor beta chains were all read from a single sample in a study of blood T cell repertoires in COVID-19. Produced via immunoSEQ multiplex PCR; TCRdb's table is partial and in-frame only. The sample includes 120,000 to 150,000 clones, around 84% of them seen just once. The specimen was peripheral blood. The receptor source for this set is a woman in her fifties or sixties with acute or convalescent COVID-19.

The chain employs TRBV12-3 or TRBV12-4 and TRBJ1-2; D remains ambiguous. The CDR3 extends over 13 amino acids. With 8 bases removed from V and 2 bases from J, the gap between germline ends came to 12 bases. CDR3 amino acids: CASQDYTNYGYTF. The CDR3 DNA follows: TGTGCCAGCCAGGATTATACAAACTATGGCTACACCTTC.

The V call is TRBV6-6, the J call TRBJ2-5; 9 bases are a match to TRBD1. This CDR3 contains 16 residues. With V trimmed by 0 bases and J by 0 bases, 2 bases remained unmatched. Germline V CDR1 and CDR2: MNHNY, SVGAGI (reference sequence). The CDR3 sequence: CASSYSGTGYQETQYF. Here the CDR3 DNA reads TGTGCCAGCAGTTACTCCGGGACAGGGTACCAAGAGACCCAGTACTTC.

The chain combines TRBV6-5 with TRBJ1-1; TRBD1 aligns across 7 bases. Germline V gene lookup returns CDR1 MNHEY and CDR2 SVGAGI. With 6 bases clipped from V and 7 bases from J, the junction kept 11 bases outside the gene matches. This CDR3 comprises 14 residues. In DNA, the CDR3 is TGTGCCAGCAGGCCTCCAGGGGGGAATCGTGAAGCTTTCTTT. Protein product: CASRPPGGNREAFF.

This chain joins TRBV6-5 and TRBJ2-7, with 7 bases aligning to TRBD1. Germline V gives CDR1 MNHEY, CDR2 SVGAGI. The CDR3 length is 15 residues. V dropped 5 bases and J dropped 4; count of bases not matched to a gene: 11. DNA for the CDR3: TGTGCCAGCAGTCGAGCCTTAGACAGGGCTTACGAGCAGTACTTC. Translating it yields CASSRALDRAYEQYF.

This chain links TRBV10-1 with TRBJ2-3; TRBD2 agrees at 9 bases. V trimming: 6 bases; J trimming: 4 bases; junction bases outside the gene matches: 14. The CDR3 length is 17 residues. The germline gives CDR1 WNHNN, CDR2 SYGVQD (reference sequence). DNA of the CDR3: TGCGCCAGCAGCGGCGACTTTGCGGGGGGGCCCCCAGATACGCAGTATTTT. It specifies CASSGDFAGGPPDTQYF.

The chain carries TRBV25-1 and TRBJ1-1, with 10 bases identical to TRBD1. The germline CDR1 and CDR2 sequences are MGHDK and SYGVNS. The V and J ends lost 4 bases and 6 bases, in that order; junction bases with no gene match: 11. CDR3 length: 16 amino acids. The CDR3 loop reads CASSGARQGASAEAFF. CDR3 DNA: TGTGCCAGCAGTGGCGCTAGACAGGGGGCGAGCGCTGAAGCTTTCTTT. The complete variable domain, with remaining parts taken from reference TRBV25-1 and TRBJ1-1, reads EADIYQTPRYLVIGTGKKITLECSQTMGHDKMYWYQQDPGMELHLIHYSYGVNSTEKGDLSSESTVSRIRTEHFPLTLESARPSHTSQYLCASSGARQGASAEAFFGQGTRLTVV.

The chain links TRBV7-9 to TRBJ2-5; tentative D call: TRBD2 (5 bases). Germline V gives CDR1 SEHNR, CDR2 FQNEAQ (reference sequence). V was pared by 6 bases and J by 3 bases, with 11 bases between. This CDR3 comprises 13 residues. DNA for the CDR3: TGTGCCAGCAGACGTCGGGATAAAGAGACCCAGTACTTC. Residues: CASRRRDKETQYF. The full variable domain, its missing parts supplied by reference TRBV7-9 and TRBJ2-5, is DTGVSQNPRHKITKRGQNVTFRCDPISEHNRLYWYRQTLGQGPEFLTYFQNEAQLEKSRLLSDRFSAERPKGSFSTLEIQRTEQGDSAMYLCASRRRDKETQYFGPGTRLLVL.

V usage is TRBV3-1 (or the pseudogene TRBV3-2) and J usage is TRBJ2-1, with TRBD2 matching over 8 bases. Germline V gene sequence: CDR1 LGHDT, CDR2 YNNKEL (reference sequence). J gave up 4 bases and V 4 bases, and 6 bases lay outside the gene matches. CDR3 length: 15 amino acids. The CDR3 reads CASSPLAGGYNEQFF. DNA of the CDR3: TGTGCCAGCAGCCCTCTCGCGGGGGGATACAATGAGCAGTTCTTC.

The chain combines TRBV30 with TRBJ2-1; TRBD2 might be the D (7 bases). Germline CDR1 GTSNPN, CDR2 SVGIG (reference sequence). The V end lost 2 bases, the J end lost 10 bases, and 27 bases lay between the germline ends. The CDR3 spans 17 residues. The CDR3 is CAWSSQLSGGLHGEQFF. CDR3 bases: TGTGCCTGGAGTAGTCAACTGTCGGGGGGCCTCCATGGGGAGCAGTTCTTC.

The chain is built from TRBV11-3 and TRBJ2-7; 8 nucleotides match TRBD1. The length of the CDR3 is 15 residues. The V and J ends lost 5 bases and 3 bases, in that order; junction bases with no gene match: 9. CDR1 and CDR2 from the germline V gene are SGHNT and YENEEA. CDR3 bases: TGTGCCAGCAGCGCGACAGGGGTGTACAGCTACGAGCAGTACTTC. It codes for CASSATGVYSYEQYF. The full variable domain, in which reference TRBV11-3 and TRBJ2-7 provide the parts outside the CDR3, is EAGVVQSPRYKIIEKKQPVAFWCNPISGHNTLYWYLQNLGQGPELLIRYENEEAVDDSQLPKDRFSAERLKGVDSTLKIQPAELGDSAVYLCASSATGVYSYEQYFGPGTRLTVT.

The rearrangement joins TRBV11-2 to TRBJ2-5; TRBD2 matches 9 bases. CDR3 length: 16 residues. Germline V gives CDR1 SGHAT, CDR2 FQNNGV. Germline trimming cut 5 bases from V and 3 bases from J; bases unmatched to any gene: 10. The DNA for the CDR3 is TGTGCCAGCAGCCAGAATCAGGCTAGCGGGGAAGAGACCCAGTACTTC. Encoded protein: CASSQNQASGEETQYF. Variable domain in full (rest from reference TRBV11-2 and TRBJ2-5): EAGVAQSPRYKIIEKRQSVAFWCNPISGHATLYWYQQILGQGPKLLIQFQNNGVVDDSQLPKDRFSAERLKGVDSTLKIQPAKLEDSAVYLCASSQNQASGEETQYFGPGTRLLVL.

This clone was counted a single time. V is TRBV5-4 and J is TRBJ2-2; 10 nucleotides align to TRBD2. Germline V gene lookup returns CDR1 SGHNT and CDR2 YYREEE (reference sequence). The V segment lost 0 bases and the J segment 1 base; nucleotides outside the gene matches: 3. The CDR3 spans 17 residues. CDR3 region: CASSLGPSGGNTGELFF. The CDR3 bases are TGTGCCAGCAGCTTGGGCCCTAGCGGGGGGAACACCGGGGAGCTGTTTTTT.

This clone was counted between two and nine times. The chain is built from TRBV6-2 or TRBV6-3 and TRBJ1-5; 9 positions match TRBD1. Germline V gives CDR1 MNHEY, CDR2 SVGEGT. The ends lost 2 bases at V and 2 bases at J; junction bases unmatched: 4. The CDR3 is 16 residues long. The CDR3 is CASSYGTGSGNQPQHF. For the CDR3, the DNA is TGTGCCAGCAGTTACGGGACAGGGTCTGGCAATCAGCCCCAGCATTTT.

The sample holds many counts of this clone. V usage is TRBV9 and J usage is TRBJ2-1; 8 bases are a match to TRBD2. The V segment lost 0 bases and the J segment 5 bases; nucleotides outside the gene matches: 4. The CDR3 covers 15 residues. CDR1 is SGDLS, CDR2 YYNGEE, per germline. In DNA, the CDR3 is TGTGCCAGCAGCGTAGTTGGGCGGGGGGACAATGAGCAGTTCTTC. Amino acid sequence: CASSVVGRGDNEQFF.

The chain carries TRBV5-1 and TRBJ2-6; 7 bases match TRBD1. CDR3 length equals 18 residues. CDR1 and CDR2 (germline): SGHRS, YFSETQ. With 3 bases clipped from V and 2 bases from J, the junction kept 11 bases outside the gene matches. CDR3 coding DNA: TGCGCCAGCAGCTCCCAAAGGACAGGACTTGCTGGGGCCAACGTCCTGACTTTC. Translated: CASSSQRTGLAGANVLTF.

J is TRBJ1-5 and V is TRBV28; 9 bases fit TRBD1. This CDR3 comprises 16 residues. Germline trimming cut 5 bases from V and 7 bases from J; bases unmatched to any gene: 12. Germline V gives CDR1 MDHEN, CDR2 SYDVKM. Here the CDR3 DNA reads TGTGCCAGCAGTCCTCACTCCGGGACAGGGATCCAGCCCCAGCATTTT. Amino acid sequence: CASSPHSGTGIQPQHF. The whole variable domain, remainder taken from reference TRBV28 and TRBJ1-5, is DVKVTQSSRYLVKRTGEKVFLECVQDMDHENMFWYRQDPGLGLRLIYFSYDVKMKEKGDIPEGYSVSREKKERFSLILESASTNQTSMYLCASSPHSGTGIQPQHFGDGTRLSIL.

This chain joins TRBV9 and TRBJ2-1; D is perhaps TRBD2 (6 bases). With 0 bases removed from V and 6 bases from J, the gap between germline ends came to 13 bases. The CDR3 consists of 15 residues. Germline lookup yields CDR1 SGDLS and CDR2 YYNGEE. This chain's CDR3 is CASSVAGVYANEQFF. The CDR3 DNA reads TGTGCCAGCAGCGTAGCGGGGGTTTATGCCAATGAGCAGTTCTTC. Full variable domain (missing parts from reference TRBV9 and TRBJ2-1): DSGVTQTPKHLITATGQRVTLRCSPRSGDLSVYWYQQSLDQGLQFLIQYYNGEERAKGNILERFSAQQFPDLHSELNLSSLELGDSALYFCASSVAGVYANEQFFGPGTRLTVL.

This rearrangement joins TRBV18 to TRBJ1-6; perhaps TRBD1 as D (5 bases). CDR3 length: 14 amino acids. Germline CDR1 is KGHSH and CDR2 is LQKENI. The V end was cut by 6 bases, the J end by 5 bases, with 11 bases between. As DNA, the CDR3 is TGTGCCAGCTCGCCGACAGAAAATAATTCACCCCTCCACTTT. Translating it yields CASSPTENNSPLHF.

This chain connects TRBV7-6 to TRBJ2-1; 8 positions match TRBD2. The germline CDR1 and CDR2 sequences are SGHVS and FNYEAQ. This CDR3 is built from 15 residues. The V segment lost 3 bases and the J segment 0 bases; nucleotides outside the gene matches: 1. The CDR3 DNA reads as TGTGCCAGCAGCTTCGGGGGGGCCTCCTACAATGAGCAGTTCTTC. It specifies CASSFGGASYNEQFF.

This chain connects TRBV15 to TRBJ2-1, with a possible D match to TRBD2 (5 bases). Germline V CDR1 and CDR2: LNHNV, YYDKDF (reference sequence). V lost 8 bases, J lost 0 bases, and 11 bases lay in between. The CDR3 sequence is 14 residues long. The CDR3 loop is CATLLDYSYNEQFF. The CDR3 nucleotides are TGTGCCACCCTACTAGACTACTCCTACAATGAGCAGTTCTTC.

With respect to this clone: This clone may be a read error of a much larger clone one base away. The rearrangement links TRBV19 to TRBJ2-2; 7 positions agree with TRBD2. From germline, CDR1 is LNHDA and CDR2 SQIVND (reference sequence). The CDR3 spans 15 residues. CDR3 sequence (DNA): TGTACCATCTCCCCGAGAAGGGAGGGCACCGGGGAGCTGTTTTTT. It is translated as CTISPRREGTGELFF.

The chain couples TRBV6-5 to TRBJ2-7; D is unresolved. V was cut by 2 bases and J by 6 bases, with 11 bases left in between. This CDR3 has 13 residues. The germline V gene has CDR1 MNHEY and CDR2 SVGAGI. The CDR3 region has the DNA TGTGCCAGCAGTTACACGGGTGTAGGCGAGCAGTACTTC. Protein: CASSYTGVGEQYF.

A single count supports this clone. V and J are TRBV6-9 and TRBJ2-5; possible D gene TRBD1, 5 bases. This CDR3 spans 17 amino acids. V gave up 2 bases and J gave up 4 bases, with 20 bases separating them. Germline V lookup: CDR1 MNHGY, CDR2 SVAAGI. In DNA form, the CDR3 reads TGTGCCAGCAGTTATCGAATTCAGGGATTTTTAGGAGAGACCCAGTACTTC. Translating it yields CASSYRIQGFLGETQYF.

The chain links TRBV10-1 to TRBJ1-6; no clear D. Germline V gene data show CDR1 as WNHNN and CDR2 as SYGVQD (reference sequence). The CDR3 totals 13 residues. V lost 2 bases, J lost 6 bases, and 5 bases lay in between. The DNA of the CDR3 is TGCGCCAGCAGTGAGGGCACTAATTCACCCCTCCACTTT. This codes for CASSEGTNSPLHF.

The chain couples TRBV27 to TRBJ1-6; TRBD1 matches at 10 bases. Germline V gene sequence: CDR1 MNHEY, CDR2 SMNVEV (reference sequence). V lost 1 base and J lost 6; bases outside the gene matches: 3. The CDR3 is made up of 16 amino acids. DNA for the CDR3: TGTGCCAGCAGTTTATGGGGGGACAGGGGTAATTCACCCCTCCACTTT. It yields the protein CASSLWGDRGNSPLHF.

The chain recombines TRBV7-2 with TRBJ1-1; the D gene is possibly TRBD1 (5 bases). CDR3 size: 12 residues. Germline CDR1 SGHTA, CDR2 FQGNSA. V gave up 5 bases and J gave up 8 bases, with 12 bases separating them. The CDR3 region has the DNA TGTGCCAGCAGCCCCGGACGGACAGAAGCTTTCTTT. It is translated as CASSPGRTEAFF.

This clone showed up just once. CDR3 residues: CASSQVGTYGYTF. In DNA form, the CDR3 reads TGCGCCAGCAGCCAAGTTGGGACTTATGGCTACACCTTC. The chain carries TRBV4-3 and TRBJ1-2, with D tentatively TRBD1 (5 bases). Germline V CDR1 and CDR2: LGHNA, YSLEER. The CDR3 has 13 amino acids. The V end lost 1 base, the J end lost 5 bases, and 8 bases lay between the germline ends.

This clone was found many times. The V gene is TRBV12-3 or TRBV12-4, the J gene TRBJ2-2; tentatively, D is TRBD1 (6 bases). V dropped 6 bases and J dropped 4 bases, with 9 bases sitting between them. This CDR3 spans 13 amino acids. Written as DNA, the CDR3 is TGTGCCAGCAGGGGACATTCCACCGGGGAGCTGTTTTTT. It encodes CASRGHSTGELFF.